A selection of T cell receptor beta chains follows, all from one sample in a study of blood T cell repertoires in COVID-19. TCRdb's table, derived via immunoSEQ multiplex PCR, lists solely in-frame clones and lacks some. The sample shows 250,000 or so clones, 80% to 90% of them seen only once. Sequenced sample: PBMCs or T cells enriched from blood (not recorded which). These receptors all come from a woman aged 30 to 39 with acute COVID-19. CDR3s include the opening cysteine and the closing phenylalanine or tryptophan. Each record gives: J gene, clone size, D gene, V gene, CDR3 protein, CDR3 DNA. The D gene is left open where the match is weak. Size tells how often a clone was seen (once, few, many) or the class of an expanded clone, and some rows leave it out.

>TRBJ1-1|-|-|TRBV7-2
CASSLVGTPGDTEAFF
TGTGCCAGCAGCTTAGTCGGGACCCCGGGGGACACTGAAGCTTTCTTT
>TRBJ1-5|-|-|TRBV27
CATSVQGNQPQHF
TGTGCCACCTCGGTACAGGGCAATCAGCCCCAGCATTTT
>TRBJ1-5|-|-|TRBV12-3/TRBV12-4
CASSLAGGQPQHF
TGTGCCAGCAGCTTAGCGGGGGGTCAGCCCCAGCATTTT
>TRBJ1-2|once|-|TRBV7-6
CASNFNMGYTF
TGTGCCAGCAACTTTAATATGGGCTACACCTTC
>TRBJ2-2|-|-|TRBV5-4
CASSTPGTQNTGELFF
TGTGCCAGCAGCACCCCCGGGACACAGAACACCGGGGAGCTGTTTTTT
>TRBJ2-7|few|TRBD1|TRBV27
CASSLGTGGPYEQYF
TGTGCCAGCAGTTTAGGGACAGGGGGTCCCTACGAGCAGTACTTC
>TRBJ1-2|-|-|TRBV30
CACGPYTF
TGTGCCTGTGGCCCCTACACCTTC
>TRBJ2-3|-|-|TRBV3-1/TRBV3-2
CASSPRSSTDTQYF
TGTGCCAGCAGCCCTCGCAGTAGCACAGATACGCAGTATTTT
>TRBJ2-7|-|-|TRBV27
CASAPSDSTYEQYF
TGTGCCAGCGCCCCTTCGGACTCCACCTACGAGCAGTACTTC
>TRBJ1-4|-|-|TRBV9
CASSVRGVGKLFF
TGTGCCAGCAGCGTCAGAGGAGTTGGAAAACTGTTTTTT
>TRBJ1-2|-|-|TRBV3-1/TRBV3-2
CASSQEGGSYGYTF
TGTGCCAGCAGCCAAGAAGGGGGAAGCTATGGCTACACCTTC
>TRBJ1-6|-|TRBD1|TRBV7-9
CASSYGTGKSPLHF
TGTGCCAGCAGCTACGGGACAGGGAAGTCACCCCTCCACTTT
>TRBJ1-1|-|-|TRBV6-5
CASTSTGLNTEAFF
TGTGCCAGCACTTCGACAGGACTGAACACTGAAGCTTTCTTT
>TRBJ1-1|-|-|TRBV7-2
CASSLAGLHGTEAFF
TGTGCCAGCAGCTTAGCAGGACTCCATGGCACTGAAGCTTTCTTT
>TRBJ2-2|-|TRBD1|TRBV10-3
CAISDQQGANTGELFF
TGTGCCATCAGTGACCAACAGGGGGCGAACACCGGGGAGCTGTTTTTT
>TRBJ1-1|once|-|TRBV2
CASKVRGDTEAFF
TGTGCCAGCAAGGTTCGGGGGGACACTGAAGCTTTCTTT
>TRBJ1-1|-|TRBD1|TRBV6-5
CASRYHEGAVTEAFF
TGTGCCAGCAGGTACCACGAGGGGGCGGTCACTGAAGCTTTCTTT
>TRBJ2-5|-|TRBD2|TRBV4-1
CASSQGRLASQETQYF
TGCGCCAGCAGCCAAGGGAGACTAGCGTCCCAAGAGACCCAGTACTTC
>TRBJ1-1|few|-|TRBV19
CASRRRGSMNTEAFF
TGTGCCAGCCGAAGGAGGGGAAGCATGAACACTGAAGCTTTCTTT